These 16 T cell receptor beta chains originate from one sample sequenced in a study of human T cells and chemical hapten exposure. TCRdb fed the RACE reads into MiXCR, producing one record per CDR3 protein. The sample consists of roughly 120,000 distinct CDR3 sequences, about 12% of them appearing once. The time point here: patch test 1, 2 weeks after DPC sensitization. The treatment here: therapeutic diphenylcyclopropenone sensitization with weekly scalp DPC. The source material was whole blood, sampled in connection with sensitization to the hapten diphenylcyclopropenone (DPC). Receptors originate from a woman in her 50s with alopecia areata. Some clones in this sample may be carry-over from other donors' samples.

This clonotype was detected many times. The V and J genes are TRBV29-1 and TRBJ1-5; 8 bases map to TRBD1. The CDR3 runs to 11 residues. Germline V gene sequence: CDR1 SQVTM, CDR2 ANQGSEA. With V trimmed by 1 base and J by 12 bases, 2 bases remained unmatched. The CDR3 coding sequence is TGCAGCGTTGAAGGGACAGGGTTCCAGCATTTT. Translated, it gives CSVEGTGFQHF.

This chain connects TRBV28 to TRBJ2-2; no clear D gene. CDR3 size: 16 residues. V lost 6 bases to trimming and J lost 3 bases, with 17 bases between them. CDR1 MDHEN and CDR2 SYDVKM come from the germline V gene. The CDR3 region is CASSLRTQPDTGELFF. CDR3 DNA: TGTGCCAGCAGCCTACGAACTCAACCCGACACCGGGGAGCTGTTTTTT.

This clonotype turned up a few times. The gene calls are TRBV4-3 and TRBJ2-1; 11 nucleotides align to TRBD1. CDR1 is LGHNA and CDR2 is YSLEER in the germline V gene. Trimming took 2 bases from V and 12 from J; bases not matched to a gene: 9. The CDR3 runs to 15 residues. CDR3 nucleotide sequence: TGCGCCAGCAGCCAATCCGGGACAGGGGGTTTTGGGCAGTTCTTC. Protein product: CASSQSGTGGFGQFF.

In regard to this clonotype: The junction does not match germline at one end; this may be a read error. The chain carries TRBV9 and TRBJ1-4; D might be TRBD1 (6 bases). CDR1 is SGDLS, CDR2 YYNGEE, per germline. The CDR3 is 18 amino acids. This chain's CDR3 is CASSAGDQPVATNVKLFF. Here the CDR3 DNA reads TGTGCCAGCAGCGCAGGGGACCAACCTGTTGCAACTAATGTAAAACTGTTTTTT.

The chain recombines TRBV7-8 with TRBJ2-1; 10 bases line up with TRBD2. CDR3 length: 17 amino acids. The junction had 12 bases not matched to a gene; V was cut back by 5 bases and J by 5 bases. The germline gives CDR1 SGHVS, CDR2 FQNEAQ. The CDR3 sequence: CASSPPGVAGGHNEQFF. CDR3 in DNA: TGTGCCAGCAGCCCCCCGGGGGTAGCGGGAGGACACAATGAGCAGTTCTTC.

In this sample, this clonotype turned up many times. This rearrangement joins TRBV18 to TRBJ2-7; 7 positions agree with TRBD2. CDR3 length equals 16 residues. V lost 8 bases and J lost 2; bases outside the gene matches: 15. CDR1 is KGHSH, CDR2 LQKENI, per germline. In nucleotides, the CDR3 is TGTGCCAGCGGACCGGTCGGAGCGGGATTACCCTACGAGCAGTACTTC. Its translation is CASGPVGAGLPYEQYF.

This clonotype was observed at least ten times. The V call is TRBV11-2, the J call TRBJ2-3; 10 bases fit TRBD1. The length of the CDR3 is 18 residues. The J segment lost 6 bases and the V segment lost 6 bases, leaving 18 bases of the junction unmatched. Germline V gives CDR1 SGHAT, CDR2 FQNNGV. The CDR3 DNA is TGTGCCAGCAGGCCGGGACAGGGGCCCCCCGGCCGCCGCGATACGCAGTATTTT. This codes for CASRPGQGPPGRRDTQYF.

The chain carries TRBV20-1 and TRBJ1-5; 7 bases line up with TRBD1. The CDR3 consists of 15 residues. The ends lost 6 bases at V and 0 bases at J; junction bases unmatched: 8. Germline values: CDR1 DFQATT, CDR2 SNEGSKA (reference sequence). The CDR3 bases are TGCAGTGCCGGCGGGACAGATTATAGCAATCAGCCCCAGCATTTT. It encodes CSAGGTDYSNQPQHF.

Many counts were recorded for this clonotype. The rearrangement joins TRBV20-1 to TRBJ1-2; maybe TRBD1 (5 bases). CDR1 is DFQATT and CDR2 is SNEGSKA in the germline V gene (reference sequence). This CDR3 is built from 12 residues. V dropped 6 bases and J dropped 3 bases, with 11 bases sitting between them. Here the CDR3 DNA reads TGCAGTGCCACGCGGGGGGACTATGGCTACACCTTC. It yields the protein CSATRGDYGYTF.

This clonotype has ten or more counts. CDR3 sequence reads: CASSLQASTDTQYF. CDR3 coding DNA: TGTGCCAGCAGCTTACAGGCCAGCACAGATACGCAGTATTTT. This sequence joins TRBV7-8 and TRBJ2-3; D is uncertain. From germline, CDR1 is SGHVS and CDR2 FQNEAQ. CDR3 length: 14 residues. V lost 2 bases and J lost 0, with 6 bases in between.

The V call is TRBV29-1, the J call TRBJ2-3, with 8 bases fitting TRBD1. Germline-derived CDR1 and CDR2 are SQVTM and ANQGSEA. After removal of 4 bases from V and 2 bases from J, the junction contained 5 bases not matched to a gene. This CDR3 spans 14 amino acids. This CDR3 is CSVARDRITDTQYF. The CDR3 bases are TGCAGCGTTGCCCGGGACAGGATCACAGATACGCAGTATTTT.

In its sample, this clonotype was seen a few times. Germline and junction disagree at one end, which may indicate a read error. The rearrangement uses TRBV20-1 and TRBJ2-7, with 12 nucleotides matching TRBD2. The CDR3 runs 14 residues. CDR1 DFQATT and CDR2 SNEGSKA come from the germline V gene (reference sequence). CDR3 coding DNA: TGCAGTGCTGGGACCGGGACTAGCGGGTCTGCATGCCACTTC. This translates into CSAGTGTSGSACHF.

This clonotype appeared a few times. This chain uses TRBV12-3 or TRBV12-4 with TRBJ2-7; 8 nucleotides line up with TRBD2. Trimming took 3 bases from V and 1 from J; bases not matched to a gene: 8. The CDR3 length is 16 residues. The CDR3 DNA reads TGTGCCAGCAGTTTGGGGGGCGGGAGGAGGTCCTACGAGCAGTACTTC. Protein product: CASSLGGGRRSYEQYF.

The V gene is TRBV3-1, the J gene TRBJ2-7, with TRBD1 identical over 8 bases. The CDR3 runs 14 residues. Losses at the gene ends were 3 bases for V and 7 bases for J; bases not matched to a gene: 8. The germline V gene encodes CDR1 LGHDT and CDR2 YNNKEL (reference sequence). The CDR3 sequence is CASSHRTGYQEQYF. The CDR3 DNA reads as TGTGCCAGCAGCCATCGGACAGGGTATCAAGAGCAGTACTTC.

The V and J genes are TRBV7-9 and TRBJ2-1; no reliable D call. CDR3 length: 10 residues. Trimming left V 4 bases short and J 13 bases short, with 8 bases between. From germline, CDR1 is SEHNR and CDR2 FQNEAQ (reference sequence). The CDR3 sequence is CASSSYNQFF. Written as DNA, the CDR3 is TGTGCCAGCAGCTCGTACAATCAGTTCTTC.

This clonotype has a count of ten or more. The chain carries TRBV3-2 and TRBJ2-7. TRBV3-2 is a known pseudogene. The CDR3 sequence is 16 residues long. The CDR3, as DNA: TGTGCCAGCAGCCCCCCGAAATGTACAGCAACCTACGAGCAGTACTTC. This translates into CASSPPKCTATYEQYF.